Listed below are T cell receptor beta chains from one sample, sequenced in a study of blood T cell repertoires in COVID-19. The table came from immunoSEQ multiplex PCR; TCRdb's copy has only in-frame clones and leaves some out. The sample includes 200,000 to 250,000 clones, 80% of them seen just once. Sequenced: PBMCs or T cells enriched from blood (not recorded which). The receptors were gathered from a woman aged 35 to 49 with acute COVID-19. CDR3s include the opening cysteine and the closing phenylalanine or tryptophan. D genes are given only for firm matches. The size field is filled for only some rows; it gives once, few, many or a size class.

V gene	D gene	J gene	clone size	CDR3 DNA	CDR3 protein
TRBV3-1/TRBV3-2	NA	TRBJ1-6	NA	TGTGCCAGCAGCCAAGACAGAAATCCCCTCCACTTT	CASSQDRNPLHF
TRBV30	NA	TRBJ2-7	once	TGTGCCTGGAGTGTCTCTTACGAGCAGTACTTC	CAWSVSYEQYF
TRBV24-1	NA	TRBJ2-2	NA	TGTGCCACCAGTGATACGCACATACCATTTAACACCGGGGAGCTGTTTTTT	CATSDTHIPFNTGELFF
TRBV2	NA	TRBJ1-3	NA	TGTGCCAGCAGTGGCGGATTCTCTGGAAACACCATATATTTT	CASSGGFSGNTIYF
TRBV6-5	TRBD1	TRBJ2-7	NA	TGTGCCAGCAGTTACTCTTGGACAGGGGGTTACGAGCAGTACTTC	CASSYSWTGGYEQYF
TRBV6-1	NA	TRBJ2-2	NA	TGTGCCAGCAGTGAAAGGGGGTCCGGGGAGCTGTTTTTT	CASSERGSGELFF
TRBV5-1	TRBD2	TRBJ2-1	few	TGCGCCAGCAGCGCTAGCGGGGGCAATGAGCAGTTCTTC	CASSASGGNEQFF
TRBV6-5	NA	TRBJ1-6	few	TGTGCCAGCAGCCCGGGACAAGAGAATTCACCCCTCCACTTT	CASSPGQENSPLHF
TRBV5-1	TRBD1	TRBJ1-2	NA	TGCGCCAGCAGCCCGGGGACAGGGGGCCACTATGGCTACACCTTC	CASSPGTGGHYGYTF
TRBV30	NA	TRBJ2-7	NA	TGTGCCTGGAGTGGTGGAGTGGCCTACGAGCAGTACTTC	CAWSGGVAYEQYF
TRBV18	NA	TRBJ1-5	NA	TGTGCCAGCTCACCAGCGGATCAGCCCCAGCATTTT	CASSPADQPQHF
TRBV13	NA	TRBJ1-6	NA	TGTGCCAGCAGCTTGGGCCAAGGAACGTCACCCCTCCACTTT	CASSLGQGTSPLHF
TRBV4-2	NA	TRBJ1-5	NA	TGTGCCAGCAGCCAAGCCTCAGGGCTCCCCTGGGATCAGCCCCAGCATTTT	CASSQASGLPWDQPQHF
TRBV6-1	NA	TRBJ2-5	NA	TGTGCCAGCAGTGACCCCCAGCCGGGAATAGTTCAAGAGACCCAGTACTTC	CASSDPQPGIVQETQYF
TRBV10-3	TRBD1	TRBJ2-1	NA	TGTGCCATCAGCCGGACAGGACCTTACAATGAGCAGTTCTTC	CAISRTGPYNEQFF
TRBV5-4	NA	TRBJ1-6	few	TGTGCCAGCAGCTCTTTGGTGAGCTCCTATAATTCACCCCTCCACTTT	CASSSLVSSYNSPLHF
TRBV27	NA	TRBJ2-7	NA	TGTGCCAGCAGCCTGGGACACCTGAGCTCCTACGAGCAGTACTTC	CASSLGHLSSYEQYF
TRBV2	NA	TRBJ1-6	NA	TGTGCCAGCAGTGAGCGGGGTCCCAATAATTCACCCCTCCACTTT	CASSERGPNNSPLHF
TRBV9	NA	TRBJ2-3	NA	TGTGCCAGCAGCGGAGGAGGGCGCGGGGCTAAAGATACGCAGTATTTT	CASSGGGRGAKDTQYF
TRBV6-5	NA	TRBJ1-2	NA	TGTGCCAGCAGTCCCACAGGGTGGAATGGCTACACCTTC	CASSPTGWNGYTF
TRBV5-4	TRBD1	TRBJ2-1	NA	TGTGCCAGCAGCTCGGGGACAGACAATGAGCAGTTCTTC	CASSSGTDNEQFF
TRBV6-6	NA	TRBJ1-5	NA	TGTGCCAGCAGTCTAGACAATCAGCCCCAGCATTTT	CASSLDNQPQHF
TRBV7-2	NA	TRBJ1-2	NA	TGTGCCAGCAGACCCCCAGGCCTCGCAGGCTACACCTTC	CASRPPGLAGYTF